A single sample gave rise to the 25 T cell receptor beta chains below, sequenced in a study of T cell repertoires in cytomegalovirus infection. These TCRs' antigens remain unknown. From the reads, TCRdb called clonotypes with MiXCR, one entry per CDR3 protein. The sample has around 800,000 distinct CDR3 sequences, about 30% seen once. The material was cultured CD8+ T cells from PBMCs, obtained from culture after CMV antigen stimulation. The origin of the receptors is a human donor in good health (CMV status not recorded). Some clones in this sample may be carry-over from other donors' samples.

This clonotype was seen only a few times. J is TRBJ1-1 and V is TRBV19, with 8 nucleotides matching TRBD1. The CDR3 has 17 amino acids. Trimming cost V 4 bases and J 0 bases; bases outside gene matches: 10. Germline V CDR1 and CDR2: LNHDA, SQIVND (reference sequence). The CDR3 nucleotides are TGTGCCAGTAGTACGCCGACAGGGGCTACCGTGAACACTGAAGCTTTCTTT. Translated, it gives CASSTPTGATVNTEAFF.

The chain combines TRBV12-3 or TRBV12-4 with TRBJ2-2; 7 positions match TRBD1. Germline trimming cut 5 bases from V and 5 bases from J; bases unmatched to any gene: 5. The length of the CDR3 is 14 residues. CDR3 residues: CASSTTGVTGELFF. The CDR3 nucleotides read TGTGCCAGCAGTACCACAGGGGTGACCGGGGAGCTGTTTTTT.

This clonotype was detected ten times or more. The chain is built from TRBV7-6 and TRBJ2-2; 9 nucleotides line up with TRBD1. The V gene end was trimmed by 4 bases and the J gene end by 0 bases; junction bases not matched to a gene: 6. CDR1 and CDR2 from the germline V gene are SGHVS and FNYEAQ. CDR3 length: 17 amino acids. DNA of the CDR3: TGTGCCAGCAGCTCACCCACAGGGGGCCCGAACACCGGGGAGCTGTTTTTT. Amino acid sequence: CASSSPTGGPNTGELFF.

This chain uses TRBV7-9 with TRBJ1-2, with no clear D. Trimming left V 5 bases short and J 0 bases short, with 10 bases between. Per the germline V gene, CDR1 is SEHNR and CDR2 is FQNEAQ (reference sequence). The CDR3 runs to 14 residues. CDR3 amino acids: CASSNSDTNYGYTF. The CDR3, as DNA: TGTGCCAGCAGCAACAGTGACACTAACTATGGCTACACCTTC. The entire variable domain, with the rest obtained from reference TRBV7-9 and TRBJ1-2, is as follows: DTGVSQNPRHKITKRGQNVTFRCDPISEHNRLYWYRQTLGQGPEFLTYFQNEAQLEKSRLLSDRFSAERPKGSFSTLEIQRTEQGDSAMYLCASSNSDTNYGYTFGSGTRLTVV.

The chain uses TRBV27 and TRBJ2-5; D gene ambiguous. Germline V CDR1 and CDR2: MNHEY, SMNVEV (reference sequence). The CDR3 has 13 residues. V was cut by 3 bases and J by 0 bases, with 5 bases left in between. This chain's CDR3 is CASSFWYQETQYF. The CDR3 bases are TGTGCCAGCAGTTTCTGGTACCAAGAGACCCAGTACTTC.

Of note for this clonotype: A much more abundant neighbour one base away suggests this may be a read error. V gene TRBV6-6 combines with J gene TRBJ1-5, with TRBD1 matching over 7 bases. There are 15 residues in the CDR3. Germline CDR1 is MNHNY and CDR2 is SVGAGI (reference sequence). Trimming at V came to 5 bases and at J to 0 bases, leaving 4 bases not matched to a gene. The CDR3 spells CASSVDRNSNQPQHF. The CDR3 nucleotides are TGTGCCAGCAGTGTGGACAGGAATAGCAATCAGCCCCAGCATTTT.

This chain joins TRBV5-6 and TRBJ2-1; D not certain. V was shortened by 7 bases and J by 6 bases, with 17 bases between the two germline ends. CDR1 SGHDT and CDR2 YYEEEE come from the germline V gene. This CDR3 has 14 amino acids. CDR3 residues: CASFFRRQGNEQFF. The CDR3 bases are TGTGCCAGCTTCTTTCGGAGACAAGGCAATGAGCAGTTCTTC.

The table lists this clonotype with a few counts. The chain is built from TRBV28 and TRBJ2-6; a weak D match, TRBD1 (5 bases). The germline gives CDR1 MDHEN, CDR2 SYDVKM. The CDR3 sequence is 17 residues long. V was shortened by 3 bases and J by 1 base, with 13 bases between the two germline ends. CDR3 loop: CASSLQLRVSGANVLTF. The CDR3 region has the DNA TGTGCCAGCAGTTTGCAGCTCAGGGTTTCTGGGGCCAACGTCCTGACTTTC.

V usage is TRBV7-9 and J usage is TRBJ2-2, with D tentatively TRBD2 (5 bases). This CDR3 has 18 residues. CDR1 SEHNR and CDR2 FQNEAQ come from the germline V gene (reference sequence). V lost 5 bases and J lost 0, with 19 bases in between. The CDR3 DNA is TGTGCCAGCAGCCTAACTTTACTAGGATTTGCGAACACCGGGGAGCTGTTTTTT. Amino acid sequence: CASSLTLLGFANTGELFF.

V and J are TRBV7-9 and TRBJ2-3; 7 bases fit TRBD2. The CDR3 loop spans 15 amino acids. The trim removed 7 bases at V and 7 bases at J, leaving 14 bases unmatched. Per germline, CDR1 SEHNR and CDR2 FQNEAQ (reference sequence). CDR3 bases: TGTGCCAGCATCAGAGCGGGGCCCCCCCCCAATACGCAGTATTTT. Translation gives CASIRAGPPPNTQYF.

The CDR3 reads CASSSQKGTEAFF. The DNA of the CDR3 is TGTGCCAGCAGTTCCCAAAAGGGTACTGAAGCTTTCTTT. This chain connects TRBV6-2 or TRBV6-3 to TRBJ1-1; no reliable D call. Germline CDR1 is MNHEY and CDR2 is SVGEGT. V was cut by 4 bases and J by 5 bases, with 11 bases left in between. CDR3 length: 13 amino acids.

This clonotype turned up a few times. This rearrangement joins TRBV4-2 to TRBJ2-1, with D perhaps given as TRBD1 or TRBD2 (6 bases each). Trimming pared 0 bases from V and 3 bases from J, leaving 15 bases between. Looked up from germline, CDR1 is LGHNA and CDR2 is YNFKEQ. The CDR3 has 17 amino acids. CDR3 region: CASSQDGARGGYNEQFF. The CDR3, as DNA: TGTGCCAGCAGCCAAGATGGAGCCAGGGGAGGCTACAATGAGCAGTTCTTC.

The V gene is TRBV6-1, the J gene TRBJ1-2; no reliable D call. The CDR3 has 13 residues. The germline CDR1 and CDR2 sequences are MNHNS and SASEGT. Between the trimmed V and J ends, which lost 4 bases and 7 bases, there was a span of 13 bases. CDR3 loop: CASSGEARGGYTF. The CDR3 DNA reads TGTGCCAGCAGTGGGGAGGCCCGGGGTGGCTACACCTTC.

In its sample, this clonotype was seen many times. The gene calls are TRBV6-2 or TRBV6-3 and TRBJ2-7, with D perhaps matching TRBD1 (6 bases). The CDR3 is 14 residues long. Per germline, CDR1 MNHEY and CDR2 SVGEGT. V gave up 2 bases and J gave up 1 base, with 9 bases separating them. The CDR3, as DNA: TGTGCCAGCAGTTACCAGGGGAGATCCTACGAGCAGTACGTC. Translation gives CASSYQGRSYEQYV.

This clonotype has just a few counts. The V and J genes are TRBV28 and TRBJ2-3; the match to TRBD2 covers 10 bases. Germline CDR1 reads MDHEN; CDR2 reads SYDVKM. The CDR3 is 16 residues long. Trimming took 3 bases from V and 0 from J; bases not matched to a gene: 3. This chain's CDR3 is CASSFLAGASTDTQYF. CDR3 in DNA: TGTGCCAGCAGTTTTCTAGCGGGGGCTAGCACAGATACGCAGTATTTT.

In its sample, this clonotype was seen a few times. The V call is TRBV15, the J call TRBJ2-3; 14 nucleotides match TRBD2. Losses at the gene ends were 6 bases for V and 6 bases for J; bases not matched to a gene: 26. CDR1 LNHNV and CDR2 YYDKDF come from the germline V gene (reference sequence). The CDR3 length is 22 residues. The CDR3 protein is CATRTLSNPQRTSGGSTDTQYF. In DNA, the CDR3 is TGTGCCACCAGGACTCTCAGCAACCCACAACGGACTAGCGGGGGGTCCACTGATACGCAGTATTTT. Together with reference TRBV15 and TRBJ2-3, the CDR3 gives the full variable domain: DAMVIQNPRYQVTQFGKPVTLSCSQTLNHNVMYWYQQKSSQAPKLLFHYYDKDFNNEADTPDNFQSRRPNTSFCFLDIRSPGLGDTAMYLCATRTLSNPQRTSGGSTDTQYFGPGTRLTVL.

CDR3 residues: CASSFFAGPYEQYF. In DNA form, the CDR3 reads TGTGCCAGCAGCTTCTTTGCAGGGCCCTACGAGCAGTACTTC. V is TRBV5-8 and J is TRBJ2-7; possible D gene TRBD1, 5 bases. The CDR3 covers 14 residues. Germline V gene data show CDR1 as SGHTS and CDR2 as YDEGEE. V was cut by 2 bases and J by 2 bases, with 11 bases left in between.

This clonotype occurred once. The rearrangement uses TRBV20-1 and TRBJ2-3, with 8 bases fitting TRBD1. The junction had 8 bases not matched to a gene; V was cut back by 3 bases and J by 3 bases. This CDR3 spans 15 amino acids. Germline V gives CDR1 DFQATT, CDR2 SNEGSKA (reference sequence). The CDR3 DNA reads TGCAGTGCTAGGGTCCACAGGGGGTTAACAGATACGCAGTATTTT. Amino acids: CSARVHRGLTDTQYF.

This clonotype was observed a handful of times. V gene TRBV12-3 or TRBV12-4 combines with J gene TRBJ2-5; the match to TRBD2 covers 13 bases. The J segment lost 1 base and the V segment lost 1 base, leaving 3 bases of the junction unmatched. CDR3 length equals 17 residues. CDR3 sequence reads: CASSLGTSGGFQETQYF. CDR3 bases: TGTGCCAGCAGTTTAGGGACTAGCGGGGGTTTCCAAGAGACCCAGTACTTC.

The table lists this clonotype with a few counts. The genes are TRBV6-1 and TRBJ2-3; D is uncertain. Trimming pared 11 bases from V and 7 bases from J, leaving 16 bases between. The CDR3 runs to 12 residues. CDR1 and CDR2 (germline): MNHNS, SASEGT. The CDR3 region is CAVETFGNTQYF. The CDR3 DNA sequence: TGTGCCGTGGAGACATTCGGAAATACGCAGTATTTT.

This clonotype was counted between two and nine times. The chain couples TRBV7-9 to TRBJ2-5; 14 nucleotides align to TRBD2. The CDR3 is 16 amino acids. Unmatched junction bases numbered 6, after V lost 4 bases and J lost 5 bases. Germline V gene data show CDR1 as SEHNR and CDR2 as FQNEAQ (reference sequence). This CDR3 is CASSSRLAGGNETQYF. CDR3 DNA: TGTGCCAGCAGCTCCCGACTAGCGGGGGGGAATGAGACCCAGTACTTC.

This clonotype was observed many times. V and J are TRBV7-6 and TRBJ1-2, with a weak D call TRBD1 (5 bases). The V and J ends lost 2 bases and 0 bases respectively, with 7 bases between them. CDR3 length: 14 amino acids. The V gene's germline CDR1 is SGHVS and CDR2 FNYEAQ. The CDR3 loop is CASSLKGTNYGYTF. The CDR3, as DNA: TGTGCCAGCAGCTTAAAGGGGACTAACTATGGCTACACCTTC.

The rearrangement uses TRBV24-1 and TRBJ2-3; D is unresolved. The ends were cut back, 2 bases at V and 0 bases at J, with 17 bases in the middle. The CDR3 totals 18 residues. The germline V gene has CDR1 KGHDR and CDR2 SFDVKD. The CDR3 nucleotides read TGTGCCACCAGTGATTCAGACGAACAGAGATTCAGCACAGATACGCAGTATTTT. It translates to CATSDSDEQRFSTDTQYF.

The genes are TRBV10-3 and TRBJ2-7, with D unclear. Germline V gene sequence: CDR1 ENHRY, CDR2 SYGVKD. V was shortened by 0 bases and J by 2 bases, with 8 bases between the two germline ends. CDR3 length equals 14 residues. In DNA, the CDR3 is TGTGCCATCAGTGAGTCCCACGGACCCTACGAGCAGTACGTC. This gives the protein CAISESHGPYEQYV.

The chain has TRBV6-6 and TRBJ2-5; a weak D match, TRBD2 (6 bases). Per germline, CDR1 MNHNY and CDR2 SVGAGI (reference sequence). This CDR3 contains 15 residues. Trimming took off 5 bases at V and 2 bases at J, with 15 bases between the two ends. CDR3 sequence: CASSDLAGPQETQYF. The DNA for the CDR3 is TGTGCCAGCAGTGACTTGGCGGGGCCTCAAGAGACCCAGTACTTC.